The 20 T cell receptor beta chains presented below share a single source sample, sequenced in a study of Tregs in tolerant kidney transplant recipients. The data were produced by immunoSEQ multiplex PCR, yet TCRdb's version contains in-frame clones alone and is incomplete. In the table there are fewer than 80,000 clones, nearly 98% of which are singletons. The sequences come from CD4+ T cells from blood, collected before the transplant. These receptors were collected from a human donor who received a combined kidney and bone marrow transplant.

CDR3 loop: CASSPAGPYNEQFF. The CDR3 coding sequence is TGTGCCAGCTCACCAGCGGGCCCTTACAATGAGCAGTTCTTC. This sequence joins TRBV18 and TRBJ2-1; a possible D gene is TRBD2 (5 bases). V shed 2 bases and J shed 4 bases, with 9 bases lying between them. This CDR3 comprises 14 residues. Per germline, CDR1 KGHSH and CDR2 LQKENI.

The J gene is TRBJ2-7, the V gene TRBV15, with D possibly TRBD2 on 6 matching bases. This CDR3 has 14 amino acids. The V gene's germline CDR1 is LNHNV and CDR2 YYDKDF (reference sequence). V lost 5 bases and J lost 2, with 13 bases in between. Here the CDR3 DNA reads TGTGCCACCAGCCGATATGGCGGGGCCTACGAGCAGTACTTC. Translation: CATSRYGGAYEQYF.

This chain connects TRBV28 to TRBJ2-3; TRBD2 matches at 15 bases. The J segment lost 4 bases and the V segment lost 1 base, leaving 3 bases of the junction unmatched. This CDR3 is built from 17 residues. Germline loops: CDR1 MDHEN, CDR2 SYDVKM. CDR3 coding DNA: TGTGCCAGCAGTTTATTCGGGACTAGCGGGGGGCCAGATACGCAGTATTTT. The encoded protein is CASSLFGTSGGPDTQYF.

The chain joins TRBV25-1 to TRBJ1-1; a weak D match, TRBD1 (6 bases). Trimming shortened V by 3 bases and J by 1 base, and 18 bases separated the two germline ends. Germline CDR1 and CDR2: MGHDK and SYGVNS. This CDR3 region has 17 residues. The CDR3 region is CASSDDRFYNWNTEAFF. The CDR3 nucleotides read TGTGCCAGCAGTGATGACAGGTTCTACAATTGGAACACTGAAGCTTTCTTT.

V gene TRBV12-1 combines with J gene TRBJ2-2; TRBD1, the table's D call, lacks a check against the DNA. TRBV12-1 is noted as a pseudogene. The CDR3 extends over 16 amino acids. The CDR3 coding sequence is TGTGCCAGCAGCCCACGGGACAGGGACTACACCGGGGAGCTGTTTTTT. The encoded protein is CASSPRDRDYTGELFF.

The chain is built from TRBV11-3 and TRBJ2-7; TRBD1 matches 7 bases. The CDR3 runs to 13 residues. The trim removed 1 base at V and 12 bases at J, leaving 9 bases unmatched. Germline-derived CDR1 and CDR2 are SGHNT and YENEEA. The CDR3, as DNA: TGTGCCAGCAGCTTAGCCGGTGACAGGGCCGTGTACTTC. Translating it yields CASSLAGDRAVYF. The full variable domain, completed using reference TRBV11-3 and TRBJ2-7, is EAGVVQSPRYKIIEKKQPVAFWCNPISGHNTLYWYLQNLGQGPELLIRYENEEAVDDSQLPKDRFSAERLKGVDSTLKIQPAELGDSAVYLCASSLAGDRAVYFGPGTRLTVT.

The chain employs TRBV29-1 and TRBJ2-5; 8 bases are a match to TRBD2. The J call may be incorrect, as the DNA end agrees better with TRBJ2-7. The CDR3 is 13 amino acids. The V gene's germline CDR1 is SQVTM and CDR2 ANQGSEA. This chain's CDR3 is CSVVEAGVGEQYF. In nucleotides, the CDR3 is TGCAGCGTTGTAGAAGCGGGAGTGGGCGAGCAGTACTTC.

This chain links TRBV19 with TRBJ2-1; D uncertain. Trimming shortened V by 5 bases and J by 12 bases, and 20 bases separated the two germline ends. This CDR3 has 14 amino acids. Germline values: CDR1 LNHDA, CDR2 SQIVND (reference sequence). CDR3 bases: TGTGCCAGTAGTTTAATGCCAAACTTCCCAGGGCAGTTCTTC. Protein sequence: CASSLMPNFPGQFF.

The chain links TRBV6-5 to TRBJ1-3; no definite D call. V lost 8 bases and J lost 0, with 11 bases in between. This CDR3 has 14 residues. The germline gives CDR1 MNHEY, CDR2 SVGAGI. CDR3 sequence: CASLGGFSGNTIYF. The CDR3 bases are TGTGCCAGCCTAGGAGGGTTCTCTGGAAACACCATATATTTT.

The chain employs TRBV27 and TRBJ2-7, with D hard to call. Trimming shortened V by 0 bases and J by 1 base, and 7 bases separated the two germline ends. The CDR3 is made up of 14 amino acids. Germline CDR1 MNHEY, CDR2 SMNVEV (reference sequence). The CDR3 bases are TGTGCCAGCAGTTTATCGTTTTCTTCCTACGAGCAGTACTTC. It codes for CASSLSFSSYEQYF.

V and J are TRBV7-2 and TRBJ1-2; 7 bases fit TRBD1. The CDR3 loop spans 12 amino acids. Germline trimming cut 5 bases from V and 7 bases from J; bases unmatched to any gene: 4. Germline loops: CDR1 SGHTA, CDR2 FQGNSA. The CDR3: CASSNTGVGYTF. The CDR3 DNA reads as TGTGCCAGCAGCAATACAGGGGTTGGCTACACCTTC.

The genes are TRBV18 and TRBJ2-1, with D maybe TRBD1 (6 bases). The V and J ends lost 6 bases and 1 base respectively, with 16 bases between them. From germline, CDR1 is KGHSH and CDR2 LQKENI. This CDR3 comprises 16 residues. The CDR3 protein is CASSSRGSVSYNEQFF. CDR3 DNA: TGTGCCAGCTCGTCCAGGGGCTCTGTATCCTACAATGAGCAGTTCTTC.

V and J are TRBV27 and TRBJ2-7; D might be TRBD1 (6 bases). Germline CDR1 is MNHEY and CDR2 is SMNVEV (reference sequence). V shed 5 bases and J shed 0 bases, with 11 bases lying between them. This CDR3 contains 14 residues. The CDR3 region is CASSPYRDSYEQYF. In nucleotides, the CDR3 is TGTGCCAGCAGTCCATACAGGGACTCCTACGAGCAGTACTTC.

The chain employs TRBV18 and TRBJ2-5; possible D gene TRBD2, 5 bases. The ends were cut back, 1 base at V and 4 bases at J, with 13 bases in the middle. Germline CDR1 reads KGHSH; CDR2 reads LQKENI. The CDR3 is made up of 15 amino acids. The CDR3 region is CASSPREGIGETQYF. The CDR3 bases are TGTGCCAGCTCACCACGCGAGGGCATTGGAGAGACCCAGTACTTC.

This sequence joins TRBV5-1 and TRBJ1-3, with D perhaps TRBD1 (6 bases). V was trimmed by 6 bases and J by 0 bases, leaving 19 bases between them. CDR1 and CDR2 (germline): SGHRS, YFSETQ. The CDR3 loop spans 17 amino acids. The CDR3 coding sequence is TGCGCCAGCACGGCAGGGGCCGCAACAGACTCTGGAAACACCATATATTTT. Translating it yields CASTAGAATDSGNTIYF.

This clone was seen only once. This chain links TRBV4-2 with TRBJ1-1; D is unclear. V was clipped by 3 bases and J by 1 base, with 15 bases between them. Germline assignment: CDR1 LGHNA and CDR2 YNFKEQ. The CDR3 extends over 16 amino acids. CDR3 amino acids: CASSQMEGGGNTEAFF. The CDR3 DNA follows: TGTGCCAGCAGCCAGATGGAGGGCGGCGGGAACACTGAAGCTTTCTTT.

The CDR3 sequence: CASSPGLAGGDTQYF. DNA of the CDR3: TGTGCCAGCAGCCCGGGACTAGCGGGAGGAGATACGCAGTATTTT. This chain connects TRBV7-8 to TRBJ2-3; 15 bases align to TRBD2. The V segment lost 5 bases and the J segment 5 bases; nucleotides outside the gene matches: 2. This CDR3 has 15 amino acids. Per germline, CDR1 SGHVS and CDR2 FQNEAQ.

The V gene is TRBV7-3, the J gene TRBJ2-1, with TRBD2 as a possible D gene (5 bases). V was pared by 1 base and J by 5 bases, with 9 bases between. The CDR3 covers 14 residues. Per germline, CDR1 SGHTA and CDR2 FQGTGA. CDR3 loop: CASSLRAVDNEQFF. DNA for the CDR3: TGTGCCAGCAGCTTAAGAGCGGTGGACAATGAGCAGTTCTTC.

A note on this clone: One end of the junction is discordant with germline, which a read error may explain. The gene calls are TRBV7-8 and TRBJ1-1; D may be TRBD1 (6 bases). This CDR3 is built from 12 residues. CDR1 is SGHVS, CDR2 FQNEAQ, per germline. The CDR3 DNA sequence: TGTGCCAGCAGCTTGGCGACCGGGGGGCAGCTCTTT. Its protein is CASSLATGGQLF.

V and J are TRBV5-4 and TRBJ2-1; D is uncertain. Trimming removed 1 base from V and 4 bases from J, with 15 bases in between. CDR3 length: 16 amino acids. CDR1 is SGHNT and CDR2 is YYREEE in the germline V gene (reference sequence). The DNA for the CDR3 is TGTGCCAGCAGCTTGTACAGCCGGATTCCTTACAATGAGCAGTTCTTC. It encodes CASSLYSRIPYNEQFF. Full variable domain (outside the CDR3, taken from reference TRBV5-4 and TRBJ2-1): ETGVTQSPTHLIKTRGQQVTLRCSSQSGHNTVSWYQQALGQGPQFIFQYYREEENGRGNFPPRFSGLQFPNYSSELNVNALELDDSALYLCASSLYSRIPYNEQFFGPGTRLTVL.